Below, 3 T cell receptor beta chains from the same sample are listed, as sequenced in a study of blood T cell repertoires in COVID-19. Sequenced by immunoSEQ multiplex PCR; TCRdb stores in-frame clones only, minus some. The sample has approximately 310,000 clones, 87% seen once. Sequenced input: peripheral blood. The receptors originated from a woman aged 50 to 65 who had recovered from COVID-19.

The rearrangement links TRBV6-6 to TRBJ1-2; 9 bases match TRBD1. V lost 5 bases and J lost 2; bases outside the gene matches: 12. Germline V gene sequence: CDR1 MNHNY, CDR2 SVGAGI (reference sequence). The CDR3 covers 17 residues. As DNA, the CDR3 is TGTGCCAGCAGTCCGGGACAGGGATATAGGGGAAACTATGGCTACACCTTC. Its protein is CASSPGQGYRGNYGYTF.

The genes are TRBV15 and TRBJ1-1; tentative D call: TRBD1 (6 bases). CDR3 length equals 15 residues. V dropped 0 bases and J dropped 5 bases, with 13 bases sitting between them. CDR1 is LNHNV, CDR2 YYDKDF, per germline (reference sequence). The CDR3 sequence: CATSREQGLGTEAFF. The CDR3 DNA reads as TGTGCCACCAGCAGAGAACAGGGTTTAGGGACTGAAGCTTTCTTT.

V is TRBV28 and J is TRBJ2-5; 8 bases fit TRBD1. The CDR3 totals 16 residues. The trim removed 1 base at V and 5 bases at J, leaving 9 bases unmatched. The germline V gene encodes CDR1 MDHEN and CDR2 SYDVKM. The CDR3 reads CASSLLPGTGWETQYF. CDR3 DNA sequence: TGTGCCAGCAGTTTATTGCCCGGGACAGGTTGGGAGACCCAGTACTTC.